The next 4 T cell receptor beta chains were all read from a single sample in a study of T cell repertoires in cytomegalovirus infection (dated by TCRdb to between 2018 and 2020). Reads for this sample came from an Illumina HiSeq 1500. The raw public reads went through TCRdb reprocessing: fastp at Q25, MiXCR clone calling, in-frame beta chains kept. Rows merge per CDR3 protein into single entries with the most common DNA and genes. This sample lists fewer than 550,000 distinct CDR3 sequences; about 10% were detected once. Of the sample, roughly 10% falls within the top ten clones. The sample comprised PBMCs. The receptors derive from a human donor in good health (CMV status not recorded). Some clones in this sample may be carry-over from other donors' samples.

J is TRBJ1-2 and V is TRBV27; possible D gene TRBD1, 5 bases. There are 17 residues in the CDR3. Deletions cut 3 bases from V and 1 base from J, with 18 bases between. CDR1 is MNHEY and CDR2 is SMNVEV in the germline V gene (reference sequence). The CDR3 protein is CASSFRPDGGDNYGYTF. The CDR3 DNA reads as TGTGCCAGCAGTTTTAGGCCAGACGGGGGAGATAACTATGGCTACACCTTC.

This clonotype has at least ten counts. The V and J genes are TRBV7-9 and TRBJ2-7; 7 nucleotides line up with TRBD1. Germline V gene data show CDR1 as SEHNR and CDR2 as FQNEAQ (reference sequence). CDR3 length equals 14 residues. After removal of 5 bases from V and 1 base from J, the junction contained 5 bases not matched to a gene. This CDR3 is CASSGDSWSYEQYF. CDR3 nucleotides: TGTGCCAGCAGCGGGGACAGCTGGTCCTACGAGCAGTACTTC.

This clonotype was seen at least ten times. This chain links TRBV7-2 with TRBJ2-7; 14 bases fit TRBD2. Germline CDR1 is SGHTA and CDR2 is FQGNSA. The CDR3 covers 19 residues. J lost 1 base, V lost 1 base, and 9 bases had no gene match. The CDR3 reads CASSLVTPGTSGSSYEQYF. Written as DNA, the CDR3 is TGTGCCAGCAGCTTAGTCACCCCCGGGACTAGCGGGAGTTCCTACGAGCAGTACTTC.

As concerns this clonotype: A read error is possible here, since a much larger clone lies one base away. The chain employs TRBV28 and TRBJ2-1; D call uncertain. Trimming removed 2 bases at V and 5 bases at J, with 7 bases between. The CDR3 is 13 amino acids. In germline, CDR1 is MDHEN, CDR2 SYDVKM. The CDR3 bases are TGTGCCAGCAGTTTAAGGGCTCACAATGAGCAGTTCTTC. Translating gives CASSLRAHNEQFF. The variable domain in full, completed from reference TRBV28 and TRBJ2-1, reads DVKVTQSSRYLVKRTGEKVFLECVQDMDHENMFWYRQDPGLGLRLIYFSYDVKMKEKGDIPEGYSVSREKKERFSLILESASTNQTSMYLCASSLRAHNEQFFGPGTRLTVL.